The 6 T cell receptor beta chains given below trace back to one sample, sequenced in a study of CD8 T cells in Susac syndrome. cDNA came from about 0.51 to 1 ug RNA primed by random hexamers. TCRdb passed the immunoSEQ multiplex PCR reads through MiXCR, listing each CDR3 protein once. The table shows roughly 60,000 distinct CDR3 sequences, with approximately 90% occurring only once. Sample: CD8+ T cells from PBMCs. The receptor set was obtained from a human donor in good health.

The chain has TRBV21-1 and TRBJ2-2; the DNA was not used to check the table's D call, TRBD1. TRBV21-1 is labeled a pseudogene. The length of the CDR3 is 18 residues. CDR3 sequence reads: CASSPRGLDRGHTGELFF. The CDR3 nucleotides are TGTGCCAGCAGCCCCCGGGGGCTCGACAGGGGGCACACCGGGGAGCTGTTTTTT.

This chain connects TRBV28 to TRBJ1-2; D gene uncertain. The V end was cut by 5 bases, the J end by 4 bases, with 23 bases between. Germline-derived CDR1 and CDR2 are MDHEN and SYDVKM. The CDR3 length is 17 residues. CDR3 residues: CASSPSPDFFDSYGYTF. CDR3 coding DNA: TGTGCCAGCAGTCCGAGTCCGGACTTCTTTGACTCCTATGGCTACACCTTC.

This chain links TRBV9 with TRBJ2-5; D not resolved. V was shortened by 4 bases and J by 0 bases, with 7 bases between the two germline ends. Germline V gene sequence: CDR1 SGDLS, CDR2 YYNGEE. This CDR3 is built from 13 residues. The CDR3 sequence: CASSPQYQETQYF. The CDR3 DNA reads as TGTGCCAGCAGCCCTCAGTACCAAGAGACCCAGTACTTC. The full variable domain, in which reference TRBV9 and TRBJ2-5 provide the parts outside the CDR3, is DSGVTQTPKHLITATGQRVTLRCSPRSGDLSVYWYQQSLDQGLQFLIQYYNGEERAKGNILERFSAQQFPDLHSELNLSSLELGDSALYFCASSPQYQETQYFGPGTRLLVL.

The count of this clonotype is one. The chain couples TRBV3-1 to TRBJ2-5; 9 bases align to TRBD1. Losses at the gene ends were 0 bases for V and 3 bases for J; bases not matched to a gene: 2. In germline, CDR1 is LGHDT, CDR2 YNNKEL (reference sequence). CDR3 size: 15 residues. The CDR3 sequence: CASSQERTGEETQYF. Here the CDR3 DNA reads TGTGCCAGCAGCCAAGAGAGGACAGGGGAAGAGACCCAGTACTTC.

The DNA of the CDR3 is TGTGCCAGCAGTCCATTATTGAACACTGAAGCTTTCTTT. This translates into CASSPLLNTEAFF. The V gene is TRBV6-1, the J gene TRBJ1-1; D call uncertain. Germline CDR1 reads MNHNS; CDR2 reads SASEGT. Trimming stripped 5 bases from V and 0 bases from J, with 7 bases between. This CDR3 has 13 amino acids.

The CDR3 DNA reads as TGTGCCAGCAGTTTATTCGGGGGGAACACTGAAGCTTTCTTT. The encoded protein is CASSLFGGNTEAFF. The chain employs TRBV28 and TRBJ1-1; possibly TRBD1 for D (5 bases). The CDR3 is 14 amino acids. In germline, CDR1 is MDHEN, CDR2 SYDVKM. The V end lost 1 base, the J end lost 1 base, and 7 bases lay between the germline ends.